These 4 T cell receptor beta chains were sequenced from one sample in a study of Graves' ophthalmopathy and Graves' hyperthyroidism. Amplification of the TCR beta CDR3 regions used RNA transcripts (as template). The workflow started with a first-round RT-PCR run with HTBI primers and then moved on to a second-round multiplex PCR. TCRdb re-called the multiplex PCR reads through MiXCR, storing one row per CDR3 protein. This repertoire shows around 670,000 distinct CDR3 sequences, roughly 40% found once; its top ten account for 44%. The sample comprised peripheral blood. The receptor set was obtained from an adult man with Graves' ophthalmopathy.

Remarks on this clonotype: A much more abundant neighbour one base away suggests this may be a read error. The conserved final phenylalanine or tryptophan is absent from the CDR3, which likely points to a read error. The chain links TRBV10-3 to TRBJ2-7; possible D gene TRBD2, 5 bases. V was clipped by 10 bases and J by 2 bases, with 12 bases between them. CDR1 is ENHRY, CDR2 SYGVKD, per germline. This CDR3 spans 12 amino acids. Here the CDR3 DNA reads TGTGCCACCCTGGGAGCTCCCTACGAGCAGTACCTC. Translation gives CATLGAPYEQYL.

This clonotype was picked up many times. V and J are TRBV25-1 and TRBJ1-1, with D possibly matching TRBD1 (6 bases). Germline CDR1 MGHDK, CDR2 SYGVNS. The V gene lost 6 bases and the J gene lost 1 base, with 12 bases spanning the gap. The CDR3 consists of 14 residues. CDR3 bases: TGTGCCAGCAGGCAGGGGAGCGCGAACACTGAAGCTTTCTTT. This sequence encodes CASRQGSANTEAFF.

This clonotype was seen a single time. CDR3 DNA sequence: TGTGCCAGCAGTGAAGTCGAGCAGTACTTC. It is translated as CASSEVEQYF. V usage is TRBV11-2 and J usage is TRBJ2-7; D call uncertain. CDR3 length: 10 residues. Trimming left V 6 bases short and J 6 bases short, with 6 bases between. CDR1 and CDR2 from the germline V gene are SGHAT and FQNNGV. The variable domain in full, with the rest retrieved from reference TRBV11-2 and TRBJ2-7, is EAGVAQSPRYKIIEKRQSVAFWCNPISGHATLYWYQQILGQGPKLLIQFQNNGVVDDSQLPKDRFSAERLKGVDSTLKIQPAKLEDSAVYLCASSEVEQYFGPGTRLTVT.

The chain joins TRBV4-2 to TRBJ2-7, with 8 bases lining up with TRBD2. Losses at the gene ends were 0 bases for V and 2 bases for J; bases not matched to a gene: 3. The CDR3 has 15 amino acids. Germline lookup yields CDR1 LGHNA and CDR2 YNFKEQ. Here the CDR3 reads CASSQELAEPYEQYF. The CDR3 DNA reads as TGTGCCAGCAGCCAAGAACTAGCGGAGCCCTACGAGCAGTACTTC.